Each of the 2 T cell receptor beta chains below was sequenced from the same sample in a study of blood T cell repertoires in COVID-19. Produced via immunoSEQ multiplex PCR; TCRdb's table is partial and in-frame only. Of under 80,000 clones detected, about 86% appear once; the ten largest clones hold around 4.2%. The sample consisted of peripheral blood. These receptors all come from a man between 65 and 85 years old with active COVID-19.

The CDR3 DNA sequence: TGTGCCAGCAGCCCCCCGGGTAGGGAGGGCGGGGAGCTGTTTTTT. Translating it yields CASSPPGREGGELFF. This chain connects TRBV7-9 to TRBJ2-2; 7 positions match TRBD2. The CDR3 runs 15 residues. The ends lost 5 bases at V and 7 bases at J; junction bases unmatched: 10. CDR1 SEHNR and CDR2 FQNEAQ come from the germline V gene (reference sequence).

The chain combines TRBV5-8 with TRBJ2-1; TRBD2 matches at 9 bases. V trimming: 6 bases; J trimming: 1 base; junction bases outside the gene matches: 14. CDR1 SGHTS and CDR2 YDEGEE come from the germline V gene. The CDR3 has 18 residues. CDR3 region: CASTPRRGRAGSYNEQFF. The CDR3 DNA follows: TGTGCCAGCACCCCCCGGCGCGGGAGGGCGGGGTCCTACAATGAGCAGTTCTTC.